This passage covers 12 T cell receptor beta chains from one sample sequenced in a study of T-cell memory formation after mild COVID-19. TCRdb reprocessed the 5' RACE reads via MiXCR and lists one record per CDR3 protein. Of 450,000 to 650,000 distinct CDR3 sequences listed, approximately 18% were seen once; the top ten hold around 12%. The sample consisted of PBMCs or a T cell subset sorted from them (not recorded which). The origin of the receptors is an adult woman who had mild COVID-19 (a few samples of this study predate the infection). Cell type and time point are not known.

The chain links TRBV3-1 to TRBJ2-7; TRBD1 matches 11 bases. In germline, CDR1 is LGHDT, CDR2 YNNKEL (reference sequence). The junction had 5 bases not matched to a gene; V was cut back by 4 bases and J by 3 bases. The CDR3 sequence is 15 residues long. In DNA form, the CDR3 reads TGTGCCAGCAGCCGGGGACAGGGGGGCATCTACGAGCAGTACTTC. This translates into CASSRGQGGIYEQYF.

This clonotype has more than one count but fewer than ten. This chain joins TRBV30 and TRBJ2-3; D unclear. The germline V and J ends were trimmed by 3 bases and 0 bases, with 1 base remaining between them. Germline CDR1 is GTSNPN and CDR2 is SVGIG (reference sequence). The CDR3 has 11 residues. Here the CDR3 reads CAWSSTDTQYF. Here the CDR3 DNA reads TGTGCCTGGAGCAGCACAGATACGCAGTATTTT.

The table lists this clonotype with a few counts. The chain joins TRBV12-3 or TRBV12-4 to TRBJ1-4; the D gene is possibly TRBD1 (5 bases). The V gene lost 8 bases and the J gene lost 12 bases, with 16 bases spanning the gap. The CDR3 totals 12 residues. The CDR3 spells CASSLEGTELFF. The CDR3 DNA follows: TGTGCCAGCTCTCTTGAGGGGACTGAACTGTTTTTT.

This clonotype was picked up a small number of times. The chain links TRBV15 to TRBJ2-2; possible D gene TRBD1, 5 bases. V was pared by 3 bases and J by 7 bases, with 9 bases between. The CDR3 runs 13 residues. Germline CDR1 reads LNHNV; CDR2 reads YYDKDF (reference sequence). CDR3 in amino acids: CATSSIRGGELFF. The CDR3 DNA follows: TGTGCCACCAGCAGTATTAGGGGCGGGGAGCTGTTTTTT.

The CDR3 DNA reads TGTGCCTGGAGTTTGGGGGTTGGTCAGCCCCAGCATTTT. Protein sequence: CAWSLGVGQPQHF. The chain has TRBV30 and TRBJ1-5; tentative D call: TRBD1 (5 bases). This CDR3 region has 13 residues. The ends were cut back, 2 bases at V and 6 bases at J, with 11 bases in the middle. Germline values: CDR1 GTSNPN, CDR2 SVGIG (reference sequence).

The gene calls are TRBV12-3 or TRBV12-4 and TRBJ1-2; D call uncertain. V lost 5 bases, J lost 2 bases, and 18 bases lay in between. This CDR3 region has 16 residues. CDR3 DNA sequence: TGTGCCAGCAGTCCTCGACCAGGACGGCACAACTATGGCTACACCTTC. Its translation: CASSPRPGRHNYGYTF.

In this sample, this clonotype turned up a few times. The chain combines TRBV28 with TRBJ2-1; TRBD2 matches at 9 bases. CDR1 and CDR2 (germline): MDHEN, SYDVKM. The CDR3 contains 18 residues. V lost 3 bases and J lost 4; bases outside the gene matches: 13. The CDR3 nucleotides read TGTGCCAGCAGTTTTGCCGCTAGCGGGATGGGCTCATACAATGAGCAGTTCTTC. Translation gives CASSFAASGMGSYNEQFF.

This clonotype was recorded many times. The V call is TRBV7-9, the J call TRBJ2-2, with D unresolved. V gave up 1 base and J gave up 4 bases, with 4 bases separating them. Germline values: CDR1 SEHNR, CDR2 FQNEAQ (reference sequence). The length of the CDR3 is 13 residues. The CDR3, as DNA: TGTGCCAGCAGCTTAGTCATCACCGGGGAGCTGTTTTTT. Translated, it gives CASSLVITGELFF.

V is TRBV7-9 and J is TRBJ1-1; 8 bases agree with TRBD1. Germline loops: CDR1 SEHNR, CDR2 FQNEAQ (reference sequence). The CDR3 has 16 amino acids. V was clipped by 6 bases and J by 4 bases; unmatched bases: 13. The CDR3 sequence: CASSPTFAGGITEAFF. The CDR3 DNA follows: TGTGCCAGCAGTCCGACATTCGCAGGGGGCATCACTGAAGCTTTCTTT.

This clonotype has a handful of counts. The CDR3 loop is CASSSSGGNSPLHF. CDR3 nucleotide sequence: TGTGCCAGCAGCTCCTCCGGGGGCAATTCACCCCTCCACTTT. This sequence joins TRBV6-2 or TRBV6-3 and TRBJ1-6; D is possibly TRBD1 (6 bases). Germline V CDR1 and CDR2: MNHEY, SVGEGT. This CDR3 contains 14 residues. The V end was cut by 6 bases, the J end by 7 bases, with 13 bases between.

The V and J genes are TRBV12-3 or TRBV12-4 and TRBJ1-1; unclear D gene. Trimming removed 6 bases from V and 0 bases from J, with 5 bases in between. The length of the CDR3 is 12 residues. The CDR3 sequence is CASRPLNTEAFF. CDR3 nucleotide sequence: TGTGCCAGCAGACCTCTGAACACTGAAGCTTTCTTT.

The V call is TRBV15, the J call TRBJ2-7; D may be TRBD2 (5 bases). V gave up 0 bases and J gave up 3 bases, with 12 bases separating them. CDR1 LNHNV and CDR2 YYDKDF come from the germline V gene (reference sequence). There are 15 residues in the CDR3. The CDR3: CATSRDGSGYYEQYF. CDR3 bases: TGTGCCACCAGCAGAGATGGTTCGGGGTACTACGAGCAGTACTTC.